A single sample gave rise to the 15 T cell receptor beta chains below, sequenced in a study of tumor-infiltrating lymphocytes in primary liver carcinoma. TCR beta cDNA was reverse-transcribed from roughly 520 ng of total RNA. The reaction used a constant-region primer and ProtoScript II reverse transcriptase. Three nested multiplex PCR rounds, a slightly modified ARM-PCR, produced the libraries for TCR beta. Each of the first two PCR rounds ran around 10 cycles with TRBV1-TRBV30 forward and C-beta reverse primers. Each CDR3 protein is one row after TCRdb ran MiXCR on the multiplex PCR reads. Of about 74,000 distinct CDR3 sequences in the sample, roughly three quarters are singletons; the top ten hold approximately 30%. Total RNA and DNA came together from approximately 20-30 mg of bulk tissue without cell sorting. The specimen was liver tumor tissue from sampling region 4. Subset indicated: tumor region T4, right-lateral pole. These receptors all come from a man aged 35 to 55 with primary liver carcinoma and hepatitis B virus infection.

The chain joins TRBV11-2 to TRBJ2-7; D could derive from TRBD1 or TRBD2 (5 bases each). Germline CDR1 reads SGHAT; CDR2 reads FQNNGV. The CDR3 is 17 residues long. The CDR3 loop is CVSSIDPPGPGSYEQYF. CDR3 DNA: TGTGTCAGTAGCATCGACCCGCCGGGACCGGGAAGCTACGAGCAGTACTTC.

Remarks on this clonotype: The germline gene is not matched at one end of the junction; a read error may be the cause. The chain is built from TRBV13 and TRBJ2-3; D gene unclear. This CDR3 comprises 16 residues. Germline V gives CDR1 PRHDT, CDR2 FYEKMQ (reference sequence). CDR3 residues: CASTERKGRSTYTQYF. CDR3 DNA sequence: TGTGCCAGCACCGAACGAAAGGGCCGGAGCACATATACGCAGTATTTT.

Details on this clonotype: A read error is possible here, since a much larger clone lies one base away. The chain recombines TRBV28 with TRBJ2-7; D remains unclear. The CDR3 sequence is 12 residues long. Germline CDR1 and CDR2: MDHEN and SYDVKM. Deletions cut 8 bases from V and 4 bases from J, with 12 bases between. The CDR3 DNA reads TGTGCCAGCGGCTGTATGTGGTACGAGCAGTACTTC. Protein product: CASGCMWYEQYF.

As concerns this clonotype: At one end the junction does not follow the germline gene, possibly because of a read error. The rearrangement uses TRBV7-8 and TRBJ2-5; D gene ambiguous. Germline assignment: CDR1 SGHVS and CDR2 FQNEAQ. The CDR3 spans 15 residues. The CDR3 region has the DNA TGTGCCGGCAGCTCGGTGGTGCGGTCCCAAGAGACCCAGTACTTC. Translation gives CAGSSVVRSQETQYF.

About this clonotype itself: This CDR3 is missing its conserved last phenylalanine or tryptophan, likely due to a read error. CDR3 residues: CASSYSLAAETDTQYL. In nucleotides, the CDR3 is TGCGCCAGCAGCTACAGTTTGGCGGCTGAAACAGATACGCAGTATTTG. The chain couples TRBV11-2 to TRBJ2-3, with D uncertain. The CDR3 runs 16 residues. CDR1 is SGHAT, CDR2 FQNNGV, per germline.

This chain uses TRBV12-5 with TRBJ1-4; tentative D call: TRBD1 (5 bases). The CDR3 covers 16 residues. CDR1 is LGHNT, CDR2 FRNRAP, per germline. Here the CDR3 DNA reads TGTGACCACCTTCGACAGAATTGTGCAACTAATGAAAAACTGTTTTTT. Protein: CDHLRQNCATNEKLFF.

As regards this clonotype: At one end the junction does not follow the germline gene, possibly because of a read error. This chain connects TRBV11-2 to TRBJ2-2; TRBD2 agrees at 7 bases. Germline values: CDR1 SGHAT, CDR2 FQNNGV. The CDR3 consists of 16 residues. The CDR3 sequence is CACSLVAPAGTRELFF. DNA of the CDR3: TGTGCCTGCAGCTTAGTGGCGCCAGCGGGAACCAGGGAGCTGTTTTTT.

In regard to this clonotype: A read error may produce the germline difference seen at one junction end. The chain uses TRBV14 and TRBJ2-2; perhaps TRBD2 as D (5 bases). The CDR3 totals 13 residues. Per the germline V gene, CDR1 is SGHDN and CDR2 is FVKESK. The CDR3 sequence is CASSPLIAGELFF. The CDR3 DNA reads TGTGCCAGCAGCCCTTTGATCGCCGGGGAACTGTTTTTT.

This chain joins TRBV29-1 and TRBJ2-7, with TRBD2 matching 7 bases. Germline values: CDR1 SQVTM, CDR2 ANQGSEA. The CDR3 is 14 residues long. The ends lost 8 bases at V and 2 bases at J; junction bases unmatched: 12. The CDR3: CSIFSGKGPYEQYF. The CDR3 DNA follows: TGCAGCATTTTCAGCGGGAAGGGACCCTACGAGCAGTACTTC.

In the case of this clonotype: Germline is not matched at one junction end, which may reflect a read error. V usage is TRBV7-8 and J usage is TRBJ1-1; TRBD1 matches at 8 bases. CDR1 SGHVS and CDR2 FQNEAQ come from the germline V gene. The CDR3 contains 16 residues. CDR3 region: CASSPRTGGMNPEAFF. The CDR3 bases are TGTGCCAGCAGCCCACGAACAGGGGGAATGAACCCTGAAGCTTTCTTT.

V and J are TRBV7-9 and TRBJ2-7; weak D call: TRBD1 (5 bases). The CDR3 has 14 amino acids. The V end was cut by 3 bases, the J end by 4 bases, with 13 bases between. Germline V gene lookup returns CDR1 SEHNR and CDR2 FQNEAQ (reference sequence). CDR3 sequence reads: CASSLTVEGYEQYF. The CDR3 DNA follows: TGTGCCAGCAGCTTGACAGTGGAAGGGTACGAGCAGTACTTC.

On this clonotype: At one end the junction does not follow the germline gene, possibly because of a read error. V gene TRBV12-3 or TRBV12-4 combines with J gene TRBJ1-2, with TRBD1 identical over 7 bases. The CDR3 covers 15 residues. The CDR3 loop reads CASSHANQGEAGYTF. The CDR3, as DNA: TGTGCGAGCAGTCACGCGAATCAGGGGGAGGCTGGCTACACCTTC.

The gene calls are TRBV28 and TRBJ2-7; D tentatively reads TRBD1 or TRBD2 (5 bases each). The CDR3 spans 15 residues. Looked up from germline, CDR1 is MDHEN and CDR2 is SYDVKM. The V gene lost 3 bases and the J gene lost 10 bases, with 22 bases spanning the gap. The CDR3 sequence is CASSLGVAYLEIQYF. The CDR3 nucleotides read TGTGCCAGCAGTTTGGGGGTGGCCTACCTAGAGATCCAGTACTTC. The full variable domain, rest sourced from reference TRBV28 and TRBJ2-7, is DVKVTQSSRYLVKRTGEKVFLECVQDMDHENMFWYRQDPGLGLRLIYFSYDVKMKEKGDIPEGYSVSREKKERFSLILESASTNQTSMYLCASSLGVAYLEIQYFGPGTRLTVT.

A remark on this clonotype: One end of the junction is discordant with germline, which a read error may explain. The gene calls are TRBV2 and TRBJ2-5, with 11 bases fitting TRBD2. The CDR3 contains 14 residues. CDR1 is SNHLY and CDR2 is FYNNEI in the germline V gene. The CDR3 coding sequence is TGTGCCAGCAATGAAACTAGCGGGAGTAGGGCCCAGTACTTC. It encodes CASNETSGSRAQYF.

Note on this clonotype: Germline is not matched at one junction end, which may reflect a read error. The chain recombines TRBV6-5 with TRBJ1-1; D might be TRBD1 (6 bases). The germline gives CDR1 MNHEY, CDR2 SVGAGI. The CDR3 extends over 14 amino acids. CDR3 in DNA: TGTACCAGCAGTTATCCGGGGGCAGGGACTGAAGCTTTCTTT. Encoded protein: CTSSYPGAGTEAFF.